What follows are 5 T cell receptor beta chains derived from one specimen sequenced in a study of vaccination and CD4 T cells after COVID-19. Treatment specified: approximately nine-day PBMC culture with coronavirus spike peptide pools or control peptides (ViraFEST assay). Before the COVID-19 pandemic (2011-2018), CD4+ T cells were obtained from the unexposed donor. These receptors have no identified antigens. Researchers used the Oncomine TCR Beta short-read assay to sequence DNA from cultured CD4+ T cells. TCRdb re-called the PCR reads with MiXCR, one entry per CDR3 protein. The profile shows several thousand distinct CDR3 sequences, 48% of them singletons. Sequencing input: CD4+ T cells from blood, cultured in vitro. These TCRs come from a human donor in good health.

This clonotype was seen only a few times. This chain joins TRBV20-1 and TRBJ1-2; D uncertain. CDR3 length equals 14 residues. Germline lookup yields CDR1 DFQATT and CDR2 SNEGSKA (reference sequence). V was clipped by 3 bases and J by 8 bases, with 19 bases between them. The CDR3 spells CSASRGGANSGYTF. In nucleotides, the CDR3 is TGCAGTGCTAGCCGCGGAGGAGCAAATTCAGGCTACACCTTC.

The rearrangement uses TRBV7-9 and TRBJ1-2; 9 bases agree with TRBD1. Germline V gene lookup returns CDR1 SEHNR and CDR2 FQNEAQ (reference sequence). This CDR3 contains 14 residues. Germline trimming cut 5 bases from V and 6 bases from J; bases unmatched to any gene: 7. In DNA, the CDR3 is TGTGCCAGCAGCCGGACAGGGGCGATTAATGGCTACACCTTC. It specifies CASSRTGAINGYTF.

The chain combines TRBV6-2 or TRBV6-3 with TRBJ1-2, with D possibly TRBD1 on 5 matching bases. The CDR3 runs 12 residues. Germline loops: CDR1 MNHEY, CDR2 SVGEGT. Trimming removed 7 bases from V and 8 bases from J, with 14 bases in between. The CDR3 loop reads CASNAPGDGYTF. The DNA for the CDR3 is TGTGCCAGCAACGCGCCGGGGGACGGCTACACCTTC.

This clonotype was seen only a few times. The chain is built from TRBV6-5 and TRBJ1-1; D call uncertain. V lost 0 bases and J 0 bases, leaving 11 bases between the germline ends. The germline gives CDR1 MNHEY, CDR2 SVGAGI. The length of the CDR3 is 16 residues. This CDR3 reads CASSYSTGRLNTEAFF. CDR3 nucleotide sequence: TGTGCCAGCAGTTACTCGACGGGCAGGTTGAACACTGAAGCTTTCTTT.

V usage is TRBV20-1 and J usage is TRBJ2-1; TRBD1 agrees at 9 bases. The CDR3 contains 12 residues. Germline values: CDR1 DFQATT, CDR2 SNEGSKA (reference sequence). The J segment lost 12 bases and the V segment lost 1 base, leaving 4 bases of the junction unmatched. The CDR3 region has the DNA TGCAGTGCTAGAGCCCCGGGACAGGGGCAGTTCTTC. The encoded protein is CSARAPGQGQFF.